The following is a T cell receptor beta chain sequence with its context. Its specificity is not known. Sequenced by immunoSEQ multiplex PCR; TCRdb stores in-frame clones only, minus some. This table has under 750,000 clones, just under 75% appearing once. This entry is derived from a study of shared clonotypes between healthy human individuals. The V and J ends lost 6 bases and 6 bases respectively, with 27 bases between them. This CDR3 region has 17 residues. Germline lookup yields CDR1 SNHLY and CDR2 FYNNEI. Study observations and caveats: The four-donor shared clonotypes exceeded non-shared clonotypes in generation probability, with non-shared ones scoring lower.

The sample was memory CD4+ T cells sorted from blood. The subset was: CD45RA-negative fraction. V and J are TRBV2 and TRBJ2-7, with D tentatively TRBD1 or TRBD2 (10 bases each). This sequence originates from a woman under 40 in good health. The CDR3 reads CASRRTGGSGRALEQYF. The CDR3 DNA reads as TGTGCCAGCAGACGGACAGGGGGGAGCGGGAGGGCCCTCGAGCAGTACTTC. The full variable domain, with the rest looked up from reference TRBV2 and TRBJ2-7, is EPEVTQTPSHQVTQMGQEVILRCVPISNHLYFYWYRQILGQKVEFLVSFYNNEISEKSEIFDDQFSVERPDGSNFTLKIRSTKLEDSAMYFCASRRTGGSGRALEQYFGPGTRLTVT.